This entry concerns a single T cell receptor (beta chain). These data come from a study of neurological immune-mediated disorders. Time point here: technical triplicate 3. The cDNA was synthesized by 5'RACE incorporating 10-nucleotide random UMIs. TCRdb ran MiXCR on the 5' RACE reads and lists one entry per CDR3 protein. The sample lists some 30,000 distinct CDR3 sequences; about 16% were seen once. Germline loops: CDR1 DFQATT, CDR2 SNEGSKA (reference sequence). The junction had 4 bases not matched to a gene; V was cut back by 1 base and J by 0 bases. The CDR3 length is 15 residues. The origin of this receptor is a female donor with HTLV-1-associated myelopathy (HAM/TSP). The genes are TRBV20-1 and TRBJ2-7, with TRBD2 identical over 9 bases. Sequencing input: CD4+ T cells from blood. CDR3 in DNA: TGCAGTGCTAGAGCCACTAGCGGGCTCTCCTACGAGCAGTACTTC. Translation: CSARATSGLSYEQYF.